These 22 T cell receptor beta chains share one sample of origin, sequenced in a study of OX40 agonist ivuxolimab in advanced cancers. Measured with immunoSEQ multiplex PCR; TCRdb has only the in-frame clones, and not every one. The repertoire has tens of thousands of clones, 90% to 95% of them found once; the top ten carry approximately 0.32%. The material sequenced was CD4+ or CD8+ T cells sorted from blood, taken in a trial of the OX40 agonist ivuxolimab. The receptor source for this set is an adult with an advanced solid tumor such as melanoma, head and neck, liver or kidney cancer.

The DNA for the CDR3 is TGTGCCAGCAGCTTAGTTGTCAGTCCCGCAGATACGCAGTATTTT. Its translation: CASSLVVSPADTQYF. This sequence joins TRBV7-9 and TRBJ2-3; D ambiguous. Germline CDR1 SEHNR, CDR2 FQNEAQ (reference sequence). CDR3 size: 15 residues. Deletions cut 1 base from V and 4 bases from J, with 12 bases between. Full variable domain (missing parts from reference TRBV7-9 and TRBJ2-3): DTGVSQNPRHKITKRGQNVTFRCDPISEHNRLYWYRQTLGQGPEFLTYFQNEAQLEKSRLLSDRFSAERPKGSFSTLEIQRTEQGDSAMYLCASSLVVSPADTQYFGPGTRLTVL.

The chain links TRBV18 to TRBJ2-3; D uncertain. The CDR3 consists of 15 residues. V was shortened by 1 base and J by 6 bases, with 14 bases between the two germline ends. Looked up from germline, CDR1 is KGHSH and CDR2 is LQKENI. The CDR3 loop reads CASSPLHSLGDTQYF. In DNA form, the CDR3 reads TGTGCCAGCTCACCACTCCACAGCCTGGGGGATACGCAGTATTTT.

J is TRBJ1-6 and V is TRBV28; D is ambiguous. The V end was cut by 6 bases, the J end by 8 bases, with 11 bases between. Germline V gene data show CDR1 as MDHEN and CDR2 as SYDVKM. The CDR3 is made up of 13 amino acids. CDR3 amino acids: CASRPDGDSPLHF. Here the CDR3 DNA reads TGTGCCAGCAGACCTGACGGAGATTCACCCCTCCACTTT. Filled out from reference TRBV28 and TRBJ1-6, the complete variable domain reads DVKVTQSSRYLVKRTGEKVFLECVQDMDHENMFWYRQDPGLGLRLIYFSYDVKMKEKGDIPEGYSVSREKKERFSLILESASTNQTSMYLCASRPDGDSPLHFGNGTRLTVT.

The V gene is TRBV10-3, the J gene TRBJ1-1; maybe TRBD1 (6 bases). Germline V CDR1 and CDR2: ENHRY, SYGVKD. V gave up 9 bases and J gave up 12 bases, with 20 bases separating them. This CDR3 is 12 amino acids long. As DNA, the CDR3 is TGTGCCATAGGGGACATGGGATTGTCGACTTTCTTT. As protein: CAIGDMGLSTFF.

The CDR3 loop reads CASSTSGRSYEQYF. The CDR3 nucleotides read TGTGCCAGTAGTACTAGCGGTCGCTCCTACGAGCAGTACTTC. The gene calls are TRBV19 and TRBJ2-7; TRBD2 aligns across 7 bases. Germline V gene lookup returns CDR1 LNHDA and CDR2 SQIVND (reference sequence). Trimming cost V 4 bases and J 0 bases; bases outside gene matches: 3. The CDR3 is 14 amino acids.

The chain links TRBV5-4 to TRBJ2-7; 13 positions match TRBD2. The length of the CDR3 is 15 residues. Germline assignment: CDR1 SGHNT and CDR2 YYREEE (reference sequence). Trimming removed 2 bases from V and 4 bases from J; junction bases left unmatched: 3. CDR3 sequence reads: CASSFGLAGVYEQYF. The CDR3 DNA is TGTGCCAGCAGCTTCGGACTAGCGGGAGTGTACGAGCAGTACTTC. The variable domain in full, with the rest retrieved from reference TRBV5-4 and TRBJ2-7, is ETGVTQSPTHLIKTRGQQVTLRCSSQSGHNTVSWYQQALGQGPQFIFQYYREEENGRGNFPPRFSGLQFPNYSSELNVNALELDDSALYLCASSFGLAGVYEQYFGPGTRLTVT.

J is TRBJ1-1 and V is TRBV7-9; D remains unclear. This CDR3 region has 15 residues. CDR1 and CDR2 (germline): SEHNR, FQNEAQ (reference sequence). The V end was cut by 1 base, the J end by 0 bases, with 9 bases between. CDR3 region: CASSLVPNMNTEAFF. In DNA form, the CDR3 reads TGTGCCAGCAGCTTAGTGCCCAACATGAACACTGAAGCTTTCTTT.

V and J are TRBV6-6 and TRBJ1-4; D unclear. Trimming cost V 5 bases and J 11 bases, with 12 bases left between them. This CDR3 is built from 12 residues. CDR1 is MNHNY, CDR2 SVGAGI, per germline (reference sequence). DNA of the CDR3: TGTGCCAGCAGTCTCCGGGCAGATAAACTGTTTTTT. It yields the protein CASSLRADKLFF.

The V gene is TRBV5-4, the J gene TRBJ1-1; a possible D gene is TRBD1 (5 bases). The CDR3 spans 14 residues. The V end lost 4 bases, the J end lost 7 bases, and 17 bases lay between the germline ends. CDR1 is SGHNT, CDR2 YYREEE, per germline (reference sequence). CDR3 amino acids: CASSLGGSALEAFF. Here the CDR3 DNA reads TGTGCCAGCAGCCTTGGGGGGAGCGCACTTGAAGCTTTCTTT.

The genes are TRBV10-3 and TRBJ2-3; 8 nucleotides match TRBD2. CDR1 and CDR2 (germline): ENHRY, SYGVKD. Trimming cost V 3 bases and J 1 base; bases outside gene matches: 6. The CDR3 covers 16 residues. CDR3 region: CAISDPGLVGTDTQYF. The CDR3 coding sequence is TGTGCCATCAGTGACCCGGGACTAGTCGGCACAGATACGCAGTATTTT.

This clone was seen just once. The J gene is TRBJ1-1, the V gene TRBV7-2; D remains unclear. Germline V gives CDR1 SGHTA, CDR2 FQGNSA. V was trimmed by 3 bases and J by 7 bases, leaving 12 bases between them. The length of the CDR3 is 13 residues. The CDR3 spells CASSFSARLEAFF. The CDR3 DNA reads as TGTGCCAGCAGCTTTTCAGCGAGGCTTGAAGCTTTCTTT.

In the case of this clone: This specimen includes other DNA sequences encoding the same CDR3. The chain uses TRBV28 and TRBJ2-1; TRBD1 matches 7 bases. Germline assignment: CDR1 MDHEN and CDR2 SYDVKM. The CDR3 spans 15 residues. The V segment lost 6 bases and the J segment 2 bases; nucleotides outside the gene matches: 7. The CDR3 reads CASSPKGAPYNEQFF. CDR3 in DNA: TGTGCCAGCAGCCCGAAGGGGGCTCCCTACAATGAGCAGTTCTTC.

The chain carries TRBV12-5 and TRBJ2-5; TRBD1 matches 8 bases. The CDR3 length is 16 residues. The V gene end was trimmed by 2 bases and the J gene end by 5 bases; junction bases not matched to a gene: 10. From germline, CDR1 is LGHNT and CDR2 FRNRAP. The CDR3 spells CASGLNPGGVGETQYF. In DNA, the CDR3 is TGTGCTAGTGGTTTGAACCCAGGGGGCGTCGGGGAGACCCAGTACTTC.

The J gene is TRBJ2-3, the V gene TRBV18; D unresolved. The CDR3 totals 16 residues. Per germline, CDR1 KGHSH and CDR2 LQKENI. V shed 2 bases and J shed 0 bases, with 12 bases lying between them. This chain's CDR3 is CASSPTTGISTDTQYF. Here the CDR3 DNA reads TGTGCCAGCTCACCAACGACTGGTATCAGCACAGATACGCAGTATTTT.

The chain carries TRBV28 and TRBJ2-5; D unresolved. Germline lookup yields CDR1 MDHEN and CDR2 SYDVKM. This CDR3 is built from 14 residues. V lost 6 bases and J lost 4, with 15 bases in between. CDR3 residues: CASSRVETRETQYF. In nucleotides, the CDR3 is TGTGCCAGCAGCCGCGTAGAGACGAGAGAGACCCAGTACTTC.

This chain connects TRBV19 to TRBJ2-2; no reliable D call. Germline V gives CDR1 LNHDA, CDR2 SQIVND (reference sequence). V lost 5 bases and J lost 7, with 11 bases in between. The CDR3 is made up of 13 amino acids. CDR3 coding DNA: TGTGCCAGTAGTCTTAAGGGTAACGGGGAGCTGTTTTTT. Encoded protein: CASSLKGNGELFF.

This chain joins TRBV7-2 and TRBJ2-5, with D hard to call. V shed 6 bases and J shed 1 base, with 12 bases lying between them. Germline V lookup: CDR1 SGHTA, CDR2 FQGNSA. The CDR3 extends over 14 amino acids. Here the CDR3 DNA reads TGTGCCAGCAGTCCCGGAAGGACCCAAGAGACCCAGTACTTC. Translation gives CASSPGRTQETQYF.

The V call is TRBV14, the J call TRBJ1-6; D ambiguous. The V end was cut by 5 bases, the J end by 4 bases, with 9 bases between. Germline loops: CDR1 SGHDN, CDR2 FVKESK. This CDR3 spans 14 amino acids. The CDR3 sequence: CASSEGAYNSPLHF. CDR3 in DNA: TGTGCCAGCAGCGAGGGAGCATATAATTCACCCCTCCACTTT.

The chain carries TRBV29-1 and TRBJ2-3; D ambiguous. The germline V gene has CDR1 SQVTM and CDR2 ANQGSEA. With 5 bases removed from V and 1 base from J, the gap between germline ends came to 13 bases. CDR3 size: 14 residues. Here the CDR3 reads CSVPLITGTDTQYF. The CDR3 coding sequence is TGCAGCGTTCCTCTGATCACCGGCACAGATACGCAGTATTTT.

The rearrangement links TRBV10-2 to TRBJ2-7; D call uncertain. Germline V CDR1 and CDR2: WSHSY, SAAADI. The V and J ends lost 3 bases and 3 bases respectively, with 3 bases between them. This CDR3 has 11 amino acids. The CDR3 DNA follows: TGCGCCAGCAGTGAACTCTACGAGCAGTACTTC. This translates into CASSELYEQYF.

CDR3 loop: CASSYSDRFSYEQYF. CDR3 DNA sequence: TGTGCCAGCAGTTACTCGGACAGGTTCTCCTACGAGCAGTACTTC. V gene TRBV6-5 combines with J gene TRBJ2-7; 7 nucleotides agree with TRBD1. Germline V lookup: CDR1 MNHEY, CDR2 SVGAGI. Trimming cost V 0 bases and J 0 bases; bases outside gene matches: 2. The CDR3 is made up of 15 amino acids.

The gene calls are TRBV6-1 and TRBJ2-5; 14 bases agree with TRBD2. Germline trimming cut 3 bases from V and 5 bases from J; bases unmatched to any gene: 8. This CDR3 contains 17 residues. CDR1 MNHNS and CDR2 SASEGT come from the germline V gene. In DNA form, the CDR3 reads TGTGCCAGCAGTGAGACTAGCGGGGGGGCCGTCCGGGAGACCCAGTACTTC. Translated, it gives CASSETSGGAVRETQYF.